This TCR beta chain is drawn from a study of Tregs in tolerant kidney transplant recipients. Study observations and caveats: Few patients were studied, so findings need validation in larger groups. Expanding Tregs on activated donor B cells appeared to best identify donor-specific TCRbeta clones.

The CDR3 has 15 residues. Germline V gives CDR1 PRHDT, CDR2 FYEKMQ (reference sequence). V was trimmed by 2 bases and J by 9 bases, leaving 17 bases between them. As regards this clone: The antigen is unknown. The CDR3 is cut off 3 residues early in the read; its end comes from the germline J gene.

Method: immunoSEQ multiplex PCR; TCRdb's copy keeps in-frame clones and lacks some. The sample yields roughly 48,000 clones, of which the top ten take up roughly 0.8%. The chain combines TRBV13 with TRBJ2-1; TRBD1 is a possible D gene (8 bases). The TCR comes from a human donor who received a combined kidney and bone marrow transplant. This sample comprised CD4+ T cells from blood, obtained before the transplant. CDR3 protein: CASSLPGGGSGEQFF. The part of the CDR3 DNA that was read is TGTGCCAGCAGCTTACCAGGGGGCGGGAGTGGTGAG.